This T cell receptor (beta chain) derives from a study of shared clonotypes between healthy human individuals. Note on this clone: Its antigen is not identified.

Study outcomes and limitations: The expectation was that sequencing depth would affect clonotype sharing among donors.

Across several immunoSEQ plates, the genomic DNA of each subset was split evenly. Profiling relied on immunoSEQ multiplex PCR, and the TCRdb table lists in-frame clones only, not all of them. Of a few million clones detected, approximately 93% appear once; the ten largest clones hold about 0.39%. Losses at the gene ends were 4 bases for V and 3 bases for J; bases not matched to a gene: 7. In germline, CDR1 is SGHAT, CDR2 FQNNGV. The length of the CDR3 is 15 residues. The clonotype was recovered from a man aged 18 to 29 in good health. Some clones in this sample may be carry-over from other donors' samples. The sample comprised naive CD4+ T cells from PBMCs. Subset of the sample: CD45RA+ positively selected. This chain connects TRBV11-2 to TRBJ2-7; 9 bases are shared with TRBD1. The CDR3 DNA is TGTGCCAGCAGCTCCGGGACAGGGTATTTCTACGAGCAGTACTTC. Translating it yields CASSSGTGYFYEQYF.